This T cell receptor beta chain derives from a study of shared clonotypes between healthy human individuals (dated by TCRdb to the early 2020s). Study-wide context: Three men and a couple of women, aged 18 to 49 years, made up the cohort. For each donor, CD4 naive and CD4 memory were each run on three plates, CD8 naive on two plates, and CD8 memory on one plate. To estimate repertoire size and how much clonotypes are shared between individuals, the study performed deep sequencing of blood TCR repertoires from 4 to 6 healthy adults. Different laboratories and diverse techniques were used to prepare libraries and sequence TCR repertoires, to increase sequencing depth and limit assay-specific biases. Each donor's leukapheresis produced roughly between roughly 0.94 and 9.5 billion PBMCs.

Beyond this particular receptor, the publication reports: Sharing across a handful of donors was observed for roughly 5.4% of naive CD4, 3.5% of naive CD8, about 2.3% of memory CD4, and less than 0.45% of memory CD8 clonotypes. Pairwise subsampling indicated that sequencing depth was expected to affect the degree of clonotype sharing among donors. Because the study included only a small number of donors, the genetic and exposure-history diversity represented was limited. Larger estimated clonotype richness was generally found for naive subsets than for memory subsets. Sampling was restricted to blood, and TCR repertoires in tissues likely differ from the TCR repertoires found in blood. Rarefaction of sorted-subset datasets indicated incomplete sequencing despite the large sequencing depth. Higher generation probabilities were observed for clonotypes shared by all four sorted-subset donors than for non-shared clonotypes.

TCR CDR3 regions were amplified from genomic DNA by multiplex PCR using the deep immunoSEQ assay. Genomic DNA extracted from each cell subset was distributed evenly over all wells of several immunoSEQ 96-well plates, and each plate served as one replicate. For sorted subsets, around 200 ng genomic DNA, equal to about 30,000 T cell genomes, was loaded into each replicate PCR. The purified libraries were quantified using a Qubit 3.0 fluorometer, sized with a Bioanalyzer 2100, and then quantified again using the KAPA Library Quantification kit. Each immunoSEQ 96-well plate was sequenced on its own single-read 150-cycle Illumina NextSeq 550 flow cell. As for the original processing: Because only junctional sequences without quality scores were contained in the immunoSEQ output, filtering matching that applied to full-length reads could not be performed. To assign V/J genes and CDR3, sequences were annotated against IMGT germline references using PyIR, a Python wrapper for IgBLAST v1.9. Reads were removed for weak V/J assignments (E-value above 1e-6), missing CDR3, stop codons, out-of-frame junctions, or ambiguous translated residues. V3J clonotypes were defined by identical inferred V gene, J gene, and CDR3 amino acid sequence. Percentage overlap between repertoires was computed as shared unique clonotypes divided by the size of the smaller repertoire. Richness of each repertoire was evaluated using RTK rarefaction, the Chao1 estimator, and Recon v2.1 estimates of unobserved clonotypes. Generation probabilities were computed with OLGA for all TCRbeta clonotypes obtained by the gDNA method from a few donors. TCRdb stores this immuneACCESS table with in-frame sequences only. Part of the clones is absent; in the studies checked, under half of the shortfall reflects unresolved V genes, and no reason is known for the rest. Clone size and the V and J calls come from that table; the DNA yielded D and trimming. Across this sample there are roughly 590,000 clones, with less than 97% seen only once. The top ten hold 0.1% to 0.11% of the sample.

About this clone: The antigen it recognizes is unknown. No quality values exist for individual bases; no much larger clone is one base distant. Other DNA sequences in the same sample also yield this CDR3.

For the CD8 naive samples, CD45RO-negative cells were positively selected for CCR7, yielding a CD45RA+CCR7+ population from which TemRA cells were excluded. Donors were healthy HIV-negative adults with no recently reported acute infections or vaccinations. Only Caucasian adults living in Nashville, Tennessee, USA were represented among the donors. Blood was obtained by leukapheresis, after which PBMCs were separated by Ficoll-Histopaque density gradient centrifugation and cryopreserved in liquid nitrogen vapor phase. Purity and quantity of every magnetically sorted T cell population were checked by analytical flow cytometry. From each sorted fraction, genomic DNA was isolated and quantified by UV absorbance on a Nanodrop 2000c. V drops 3 bases and J drops 4 bases, leaving 4 bases in between. For CDR1 and CDR2, the germline V gene (reference sequence) lists MNHEY and SMNVEV. The CDR3 sequence holds 12 residues, the cysteine and phenylalanine included. The kept DNA is CDR3 alone, 36 bases in frame from the first base.

The sequence was obtained from a woman aged 25-40 years in good health. This chain joins TRBV27 to TRBJ1-5, with the D gene not clear enough to name. The sample was naive CD8+ T cells sorted from blood. What this sample's cell subset or site label stands for: CD45RA+CCR7+. The DNA sequence is as follows: TGTGCCAGCAGTTTTCCGAATCAGCCCCAGCATTTT. This is translated as CASSFPNQPQHF.